Listed here is a single T cell receptor (beta chain). The CDR3 is made up of 15 amino acids. V lost 0 bases, J lost 0 bases, and 10 bases lay in between. CDR1 is SGHDT, CDR2 YYEEEE, per germline. Methods used by the authors: Quantification of nucleated cells was approximated via reference gene primer amplification. Generated by immunoSEQ multiplex PCR, the TCRdb table keeps only in-frame clones and is missing some. The V and J calls and clone size come from that table; D and trimming were worked out from the DNA. The repertoire holds roughly 68,000 clones, with over 75% as singletons. The sample is drawn from a study of blood T cell repertoires in COVID-19.

Sequencing was performed on peripheral blood. This receptor was taken from a man aged 50-60 years with active COVID-19. The V call is TRBV5-6, the J call TRBJ2-7; D unclear. CDR3 bases: TGTGCCAGCAGCTTGGCGCCAGGCAGCTCCTACGAGCAGTACTTC. Translating gives CASSLAPGSSYEQYF.